The 15 T cell receptor beta chains given below trace back to one sample, sequenced in a study of T cell repertoires in ileal Crohn's disease. Generated by immunoSEQ multiplex PCR, the TCRdb table keeps only in-frame clones and is missing some. The table lists roughly 7,300 clones, around 93% of them singletons. Input material: ileal tissue. The receptors originated from an adult with Crohn's disease.

J is TRBJ2-5 and V is TRBV2; 9 bases align to TRBD2. CDR3 length: 16 residues. From germline, CDR1 is SNHLY and CDR2 FYNNEI. Trimming took 2 bases from V and 8 from J; bases not matched to a gene: 12. The CDR3 DNA follows: TGTGCCAGCAGTGAATTGCAGGGCGGGAGGGGCCCAACCCAGTACTTC. It specifies CASSELQGGRGPTQYF.

This sequence joins TRBV10-3 and TRBJ2-1, with TRBD2 matching 12 bases. Trimming at V came to 7 bases and at J to 4 bases, leaving 5 bases not matched to a gene. The CDR3 is 15 amino acids. The germline V gene encodes CDR1 ENHRY and CDR2 SYGVKD. This chain's CDR3 is CAIKILAGGYNEQFF. The CDR3 nucleotides read TGTGCCATCAAGATACTAGCGGGGGGATACAATGAGCAGTTCTTC.

The chain is built from TRBV19 and TRBJ2-5; D possibly corresponds to TRBD1 (5 bases). Trimming left V 3 bases short and J 5 bases short, with 10 bases between. This CDR3 has 13 amino acids. In germline, CDR1 is LNHDA, CDR2 SQIVND (reference sequence). The CDR3 DNA follows: TGTGCCAGTAGTATCAGGGTGGAGGAGACCCAGTACTTC. It codes for CASSIRVEETQYF.

The rearrangement links TRBV29-1 to TRBJ2-7, with 7 bases aligning to TRBD1. Germline V gives CDR1 SQVTM, CDR2 ANQGSEA. The CDR3 extends over 11 amino acids. With V trimmed by 5 bases and J by 3 bases, 1 base remained unmatched. The CDR3: CSVYRGYEQYF. DNA for the CDR3: TGCAGCGTTTACAGGGGCTACGAGCAGTACTTC.

The rearrangement uses TRBV4-1 and TRBJ2-5, with D possibly matching TRBD2 (7 bases). The DNA end is a closer match to TRBJ2-7, so the J assignment may be wrong. The CDR3 spans 13 residues. Per germline, CDR1 MGHRA and CDR2 YSYEKL. Here the CDR3 DNA reads TGCGCCAGCAGCCAAGGGGGGGGGCGCGAGCAGTACTTC. This gives the protein CASSQGGGREQYF.

The chain employs TRBV6-5 and TRBJ1-3, with 7 bases that match TRBD1. Germline CDR1 reads MNHEY; CDR2 reads SVGAGI. The V gene end was trimmed by 4 bases and the J gene end by 5 bases; junction bases not matched to a gene: 5. The CDR3 consists of 14 residues. The DNA for the CDR3 is TGTGCCAGCAGTTCAACACAGGGGAGAAACACCATATATTTT. Translation: CASSSTQGRNTIYF.

V is TRBV4-1 and J is TRBJ1-6; 7 bases are shared with TRBD1. Looked up from germline, CDR1 is MGHRA and CDR2 is YSYEKL. Trimming took 8 bases from V and 14 from J; bases not matched to a gene: 15. This CDR3 is built from 14 residues. The CDR3 is CASGPRDSLSALHF. The CDR3 DNA reads as TGCGCCAGCGGCCCCCGGGACAGTCTATCAGCCCTCCACTTT.

CDR3 sequence: CASSLRGTGTVPNEQFF. CDR3 coding DNA: TGTGCCAGCAGCTTAAGGGGAACCGGGACAGTTCCCAATGAGCAGTTCTTC. This rearrangement joins TRBV27 to TRBJ2-1, with TRBD1 matching 7 bases. CDR3 size: 17 residues. Germline V gives CDR1 MNHEY, CDR2 SMNVEV (reference sequence). V lost 6 bases to trimming and J lost 6 bases; unmatched junction nucleotides: 17.

V gene TRBV7-9 combines with J gene TRBJ1-1, with D unclear. This CDR3 has 15 residues. Trimming stripped 5 bases from V and 0 bases from J, with 13 bases between. Germline V lookup: CDR1 SEHNR, CDR2 FQNEAQ (reference sequence). In DNA form, the CDR3 reads TGTGCCAGCAGCCCCGGCGCGGAAGTGAACACTGAAGCTTTCTTT. Translated, it gives CASSPGAEVNTEAFF.

CDR3 in DNA: TGCGCCAGCAGCTTCGGGACAGGGAAAACAGATACGCAGTATTTT. Protein product: CASSFGTGKTDTQYF. The chain couples TRBV5-1 to TRBJ2-3; 9 bases agree with TRBD1. CDR1 SGHRS and CDR2 YFSETQ come from the germline V gene. CDR3 length equals 15 residues. The V segment lost 2 bases and the J segment 3 bases; nucleotides outside the gene matches: 4. Using reference TRBV5-1 and TRBJ2-3 for the parts outside the CDR3, the full variable domain is KAGVTQTPRYLIKTRGQQVTLSCSPISGHRSVSWYQQTPGQGLQFLFEYFSETQRNKGNFPGRFSGRQFSNSRSEMNVSTLELGDSALYLCASSFGTGKTDTQYFGPGTRLTVL.

V is TRBV28 and J is TRBJ2-1; 9 nucleotides match TRBD1. V lost 4 bases, J lost 6 bases, and 10 bases stayed unmatched. Germline V gene lookup returns CDR1 MDHEN and CDR2 SYDVKM. The CDR3 totals 16 residues. Here the CDR3 reads CASSSQGARRINEQFF. The CDR3 DNA follows: TGTGCCAGCAGTTCACAGGGGGCGCGAAGGATCAATGAGCAGTTCTTC. The complete variable domain, with remaining parts taken from reference TRBV28 and TRBJ2-1, reads DVKVTQSSRYLVKRTGEKVFLECVQDMDHENMFWYRQDPGLGLRLIYFSYDVKMKEKGDIPEGYSVSREKKERFSLILESASTNQTSMYLCASSSQGARRINEQFFGPGTRLTVL.

The J gene is TRBJ1-1, the V gene TRBV30, with 7 bases aligning to TRBD1. J gave up 4 bases and V 2 bases, and 1 base lay outside the gene matches. CDR3 size: 12 residues. Germline V gene data show CDR1 as GTSNPN and CDR2 as SVGIG (reference sequence). Here the CDR3 DNA reads TGTGCCTGGAGTCGACAGGGCACTGAAGCTTTCTTT. It yields the protein CAWSRQGTEAFF.

This rearrangement joins TRBV6-1 to TRBJ1-2, with unresolved D. This CDR3 is built from 12 residues. V was shortened by 4 bases and J by 2 bases, with 5 bases between the two germline ends. The germline CDR1 and CDR2 sequences are MNHNS and SASEGT. The CDR3 nucleotides are TGTGCCAGCAGTGTCGGGAACTATGGCTACACCTTC. This translates into CASSVGNYGYTF.

This chain connects TRBV7-3 to TRBJ2-2, with D maybe TRBD2 (7 bases). CDR3 length equals 15 residues. Trimming pared 5 bases from V and 4 bases from J, leaving 14 bases between. Germline V gene sequence: CDR1 SGHTA, CDR2 FQGTGA. This chain's CDR3 is CASSQRGGGTGELFF. CDR3 bases: TGTGCCAGCAGCCAGCGGGGAGGGGGCACCGGGGAGCTGTTTTTT.

The V and J genes are TRBV6-1 and TRBJ1-6; 7 positions agree with TRBD1. The V and J ends lost 6 bases and 9 bases, in that order; junction bases with no gene match: 5. CDR3 length: 13 residues. Germline values: CDR1 MNHNS, CDR2 SASEGT. The CDR3, as DNA: TGTGCCAGCAGGATCAACAGGGGTTCACCCCTCCACTTT. Translation gives CASRINRGSPLHF.